One sample yielded the 9 T cell receptor beta chains listed below, sequenced in a study of identical twins. TCRdb passed the 5' RACE reads through MiXCR, listing each CDR3 protein once. The sample holds 400,000 to 600,000 distinct CDR3 sequences; 20% to 25% are singletons and the top ten take about 0.48%. Separately, the same data were catalogued under a study of yellow fever vaccine responses in identical twins.

The sample comprised CD4+ T cells sorted from blood. Receptors were obtained from a young woman in good health.

This clonotype was observed many times. The CDR3 region is CSASPLRGHYGYTF. The CDR3 region has the DNA TGCAGTGCTAGTCCCCTGCGGGGGCACTATGGCTACACCTTC. The V call is TRBV20-1, the J call TRBJ1-2, with D possibly being TRBD1 (6 bases). V was trimmed by 3 bases and J by 3 bases, leaving 14 bases between them. This CDR3 comprises 14 residues. Germline CDR1 DFQATT, CDR2 SNEGSKA (reference sequence).

The chain employs TRBV29-1 and TRBJ2-7, with D perhaps given as TRBD1 or TRBD2 (5 bases each). This CDR3 is 13 amino acids long. The germline CDR1 and CDR2 sequences are SQVTM and ANQGSEA. Deletions cut 7 bases from V and 6 bases from J, with 19 bases between. The CDR3 DNA reads as TGCAGCGCCGATGGGACCCGAGCCGGCGAGCAGTACTTC. This codes for CSADGTRAGEQYF.

The chain is built from TRBV7-7 and TRBJ2-3; 7 nucleotides line up with TRBD1. The CDR3 contains 14 residues. The J segment lost 7 bases and the V segment lost 1 base, leaving 5 bases of the junction unmatched. Germline V gene data show CDR1 as SSHAT and CDR2 as FNYEAQ (reference sequence). The CDR3 nucleotides are TGTGCCAGCAGCTTAGGAGGGGGCGTAAATACGCAGTATTTT. Amino acid sequence: CASSLGGGVNTQYF.

The J gene is TRBJ2-5, the V gene TRBV12-3 or TRBV12-4; D perhaps matches TRBD2 (6 bases). The CDR3 has 14 residues. V lost 3 bases and J 2 bases, leaving 10 bases between the germline ends. The CDR3 DNA reads TGTGCCAGCAGTTTGCTAGCGAAGCAAGAGACCCAGTACTTC. Protein sequence: CASSLLAKQETQYF.

The gene calls are TRBV5-8 and TRBJ1-5, with D possibly being TRBD1 (5 bases). This CDR3 contains 15 residues. CDR1 SGHTS and CDR2 YDEGEE come from the germline V gene. Trimming removed 1 base from V and 2 bases from J, with 10 bases in between. CDR3 loop: CASSLMGLGNQPQHF. The CDR3 nucleotides read TGTGCCAGCAGCTTGATGGGGCTTGGCAATCAGCCCCAGCATTTT.

V gene TRBV10-3 combines with J gene TRBJ2-1, with a tentative D call TRBD2 (6 bases). V shed 2 bases and J shed 8 bases, with 10 bases lying between them. This CDR3 is built from 13 residues. Per the germline V gene, CDR1 is ENHRY and CDR2 is SYGVKD. As DNA, the CDR3 is TGTGCCATCAGTGAGAAGGAGGGTTATGAGCAGTTCTTC. As protein: CAISEKEGYEQFF.

The V call is TRBV5-1, the J call TRBJ2-7; the match to TRBD2 covers 7 bases. The CDR3 extends over 14 amino acids. The V gene's germline CDR1 is SGHRS and CDR2 YFSETQ. The junction had 11 bases not matched to a gene; V was cut back by 6 bases and J by 5 bases. This chain's CDR3 is CASTLGGIKDEQYV. In nucleotides, the CDR3 is TGCGCCAGCACCCTGGGGGGGATTAAGGACGAGCAGTACGTC.

This clonotype has a single count. The J gene is TRBJ2-1, the V gene TRBV5-1, with 7 bases aligning to TRBD2. CDR3 length: 14 residues. V shed 0 bases, J shed 8 bases, and the junction held 5 bases outside the gene matches. Germline loops: CDR1 SGHRS, CDR2 YFSETQ. The CDR3 region has the DNA TGCGCCAGCAGCTTGGCCAAGGGAGGGGATGAGCAGTTCTTC. As protein: CASSLAKGGDEQFF.

This clonotype occurred a few times. The chain is built from TRBV4-1 and TRBJ2-7, with 9 bases that match TRBD1. The CDR3 runs 15 residues. J gave up 2 bases and V 2 bases, and 4 bases lay outside the gene matches. CDR1 is MGHRA and CDR2 is YSYEKL in the germline V gene. CDR3 bases: TGCGCCAGCAGCCAACCGGACAGGGGCCCCTACGAGCAGTACTTC. Translating it yields CASSQPDRGPYEQYF.